This TCR beta chain comes out of a study of graft-versus-host responses after intestinal transplantation (dated by TCRdb to the early 2020s). The study in broad terms: Recipients received multivisceral, liver-intestinal, or isolated intestinal transplants. All recipients received anti-thymocyte globulin induction followed by maintenance tacrolimus and steroids for approximately 3 years. After intestinal transplantation, graft-versus-host and host-versus-graft alloreactive T cell clones were followed in the graft, circulation and bone marrow using bulk TCR-beta CDR3 sequencing. Alloreactive clones were identified by sequencing pre-transplant mixed lymphocyte reaction products and comparing them with unstimulated pre-transplant donor and recipient T cells. A cohort of more than 20 intestinal transplant recipients, including one retransplant, was enrolled, and 3 patients lacking pretransplant specimens were excluded. Donor T cell macrochimerism was defined as a peak of at least 4% donor T cells among recipient peripheral blood mononuclear cells. Rather than going through the commercial service, samples from three later patients were sequenced in-house on an Illumina MiSeq and processed with MiXCR. Paper-wide results and their limitations: In patients with donor T cell macrochimerism, the allografts had high GvH to HvG T cell clonal ratios. Early after transplant, peak levels of circulating GvH clones were associated with declines in HvG clones. GvH clones were detected in recipient bone marrow, and some of these GvH clones were observed earlier in ileal mucosa or blood, consistent with an intestinal mucosal origin. The relatively low number and heterogeneity of intestinal transplant patients limited the conclusions.

Preparation of the library involved the immunoSEQ multiplex PCR assay. For most patients, genomic DNA was isolated with the Qiagen DNeasy Blood and Tissue Kit and shipped frozen to Adaptive Biotechnologies for TCR sequencing. High-throughput TCR-beta CDR3 sequencing of genomic DNA from most patients was performed by Adaptive Biotechnologies. Regarding the original processing steps: Adaptive's ImmunoSEQ software was the source of the TCR sequencing data for 18 patients, while three other patients were processed with MiXCR and VDJtools. To correct CD4 versus CD8 sorting errors, sequences present in both subsets at a frequency ratio below 5:1 were removed. CDR3 nucleotide sequences shared by donor and recipient were removed because the origin of these sequences could not be assigned. To count as alloreactive, a clone needed at least 2-fold expansion over unstimulated cells and a minimum CFSE-low frequency of 0.002% (template counts) or 0.001% (read counts). Clones were considered mappable if detected in sequenced pre-transplant spleen, lymph node, or MLR CFSE-low populations of the donor or recipient. The cumulative frequency of alloreactive clones was calculated as a percentage of all sequences, weighted by copy number. TCRdb limited this immuneACCESS table to in-frame rearrangements with V and J called. A share of clones is missing; checked studies link under half to unresolved V genes, and the rest is unexplained. D and trimming come from the DNA, and the V and J calls and clone size come from that table. A total of approximately 85,000 clones appear in this sample, around 93% of them only once. The top ten hold 7.6% of the sample.

In the paper's terms, the time point label means: cells obtained before transplantation from donor or recipient. CD3+CD4+ and CD3+CD8+ populations were FACS-sorted from unstimulated pre-transplant donor and recipient cells taken from spleen or lymph nodes. The sample holds one count of this clone. Its specific antigen is unknown. No qualities accompany the bases; no much larger clone lies one base away. The CDR3 sequence holds 14 residues, the cysteine and phenylalanine included. Only the CDR3 part of the read is kept: 42 bases, read in frame from the first base. Per the germline V gene, MNHEY is the CDR1 and SVGAGI is the CDR2. V lost 7 bases and J lost 5 bases, and the count of bases not matched to a germline gene is 4.

The input for sequencing was unstimulated CD8+ T cells sorted from spleen or lymph node cells, taken before transplant. This TCR was sampled from a human donor who was the organ donor for an intestinal transplant. Recombination linked TRBV6-5 to TRBJ2-1, with TRBD1 matching 11 junction bases. This receptor has the CDR3 CASKGDRGDNEQFF. Read as DNA, the sequence is TGTGCCAGCAAAGGGGACAGGGGGGACAATGAGCAGTTCTTC.